The source of this TCR beta chain is a study of T-cell memory formation after mild COVID-19 (dated by TCRdb to about 2021). Describing the broader study: TCR sequence clusters from the two donors were largely donor specific. In a couple of donors, T-cell clones that expanded and contracted after mild COVID-19 were tracked by sequencing TCRalpha and TCRbeta repertoires over time. The cohort comprised two young, previously healthy adult volunteers, one female and one male.

About this clonotype: It has no known antigen specificity. It has no much larger one-base neighbor in the sample; base qualities were not kept.

Ficoll-Paque density gradient centrifugation was the method used to isolate PBMCs. Points the paper makes about the study in general: Some responding clones were detected in pre-infection memory, which suggested that pre-existing cross-reactive memory T cells had joined the SARS-CoV-2 response. From day 15 to 85, contracting clones showed balanced CD4/CD8 phenotypes, whereas a second wave of clones that expanded from day 15 to 37 leaned towards CD4+. The study included only two mild cases, and larger cohorts that include severe cases with pre-infection samples were judged to be necessary. Contracting CD4+ clones appeared mostly in the CM and EM memory subsets, whereas CD8+ clones were enriched in EMRA. The second-wave clones that peaked on day 37 were not confirmed to be SARS-CoV-2 specific.

Sequencing used an Illumina NovaSeq 6000. TCRalpha and TCRbeta cDNA libraries were built by 5'RACE with constant-segment primers, adding sample barcodes and unique molecular identifiers. RNA was extracted from every sample with Trizol reagent. Library amplification was performed in two PCR steps, and a second sample barcode and Illumina TruSeq adapters were introduced in the second step. Sequencing of the libraries was done on an Illumina NovaSeq, producing 2 x 150 bp paired-end reads. In the source study's methods: The reads were demultiplexed and collapsed into UMI-guided consensus sequences using migec v1.2.7. With mixcr v2.1.11, UMI consensuses were aligned to TRA and TRB V and J templates and assembled into clonotypes. A clonotype was counted as expanded or contracted only if both edgeR and NoisET called the change significant, with noise models trained on biological replicates. For edgeR calls, the cutoffs were a false discovery rate-adjusted p below 0.01 and a log2 fold-change threshold of 1. As an exploratory analysis of dynamics, max-normalized trajectories of the 1000 most abundant clonotypes were examined by PCA with hierarchical clustering. Separately sequenced CD4+ and CD8+ repertoires were used to assign the CD4 or CD8 phenotype of responding clones. In TCRdb, the public reads were trimmed at Q25 with fastp and aligned with MiXCR, with productive beta chains retained. Each CDR3 protein gets just one entry, which takes the most common genes and DNA from the rows behind it. The V and J calls and clone size are TCRdb's, not the authors'. The sample yields tens of thousands of distinct CDR3 sequences; roughly 16% were counted once. The ten biggest clones cover around two fifths of the sample.

This clonotype originated in a man aged 18 to 30 who had mild COVID-19 (a few samples of this study predate the infection). The sample titles of this study are shuffled in the database, so cell type and time point are left out; the donor was told from shared clones. The sample comprised PBMCs or a T cell subset sorted from them (not recorded which).

The CDR3 region: CASSQSIGTRGTDTQYF. The DNA sequence is given as TGCGCCAGCAGCCAATCGATCGGGACCCGAGGCACAGATACGCAGTATTTT. The V and J segments used are TRBV4-1 and TRBJ2-3; the D region is possibly TRBD1 or TRBD2, each matching across 5 bases. V is clipped by 2 bases and J by 1 base, and the sequence between their germline boundaries is 16 bases long. Looking up the germline V gene yields CDR1 MGHRA and CDR2 YSYEKL. The CDR3 starts with the cysteine, ends with the phenylalanine, and has 17 residues. Kept here is only the CDR3 DNA, which spans 51 bases and is read in frame from base 1.